Sequencing of this T cell receptor beta chain was carried out in a study of blood T cell repertoires in COVID-19. Across the whole study: From the United States, Italy and Spain came samples of acute and convalescent COVID-19.

V gave up 6 bases and J gave up 7 bases; unmatched junction bases: 8. Germline CDR1 MNHEY, CDR2 SVGAGI. The CDR3 length is 14 residues. In the authors' methods: Researchers report that nucleated cell counts were estimated from reference gene primer amplification. The data were produced by immunoSEQ multiplex PCR, yet TCRdb's version contains in-frame clones alone and is incomplete. D and trimming were read from the DNA, whereas the V and J calls and clone size are those reported in that table. The sample includes some 60,000 clones, more than 75% of them seen just once. Source material: peripheral blood. This sequence joins TRBV6-5 and TRBJ1-5; 8 bases line up with TRBD1. This sequence originates from a human donor with active COVID-19. The donor label of this sample is uncertain. CDR3 in amino acids: CASRIGQGGQPQHF. The CDR3 coding sequence is TGTGCCAGCAGGATTGGACAGGGCGGCCAGCCCCAGCATTTT.